Included here is one T cell receptor beta chain sequence, with context. The antigen is not known. PCR was performed using 60 Vbeta and 13 Jbeta primers. Libraries were prepared by immunoSEQ multiplex PCR; TCRdb keeps only in-frame clonotypes and omits some of them. The table lists 150,000 or so clones, roughly 82% of them singletons. The sample belongs to a study of cytomegalovirus exposure and HLA in healthy donors. Study observations and caveats: According to an earlier analysis, most TCR beta V segments yielded productive rearrangements about 87% or about 30% of the time.

The CDR3 length is 14 residues. The germline V and J ends were trimmed by 8 bases and 1 base, with 12 bases remaining between them. CDR1 and CDR2 (germline): SNHLY, FYNNEI. The sequence came from a man between 18 and 29 years old in good health and CMV-seropositive. The chain links TRBV2 to TRBJ1-5; tentatively, D is TRBD1 (6 bases). The sequenced material came from PBMCs. CDR3 region: CASGGGRSNQPQHF. The CDR3 DNA follows: TGTGCCAGCGGGGGCGGGAGGAGCAATCAGCCCCAGCATTTT.